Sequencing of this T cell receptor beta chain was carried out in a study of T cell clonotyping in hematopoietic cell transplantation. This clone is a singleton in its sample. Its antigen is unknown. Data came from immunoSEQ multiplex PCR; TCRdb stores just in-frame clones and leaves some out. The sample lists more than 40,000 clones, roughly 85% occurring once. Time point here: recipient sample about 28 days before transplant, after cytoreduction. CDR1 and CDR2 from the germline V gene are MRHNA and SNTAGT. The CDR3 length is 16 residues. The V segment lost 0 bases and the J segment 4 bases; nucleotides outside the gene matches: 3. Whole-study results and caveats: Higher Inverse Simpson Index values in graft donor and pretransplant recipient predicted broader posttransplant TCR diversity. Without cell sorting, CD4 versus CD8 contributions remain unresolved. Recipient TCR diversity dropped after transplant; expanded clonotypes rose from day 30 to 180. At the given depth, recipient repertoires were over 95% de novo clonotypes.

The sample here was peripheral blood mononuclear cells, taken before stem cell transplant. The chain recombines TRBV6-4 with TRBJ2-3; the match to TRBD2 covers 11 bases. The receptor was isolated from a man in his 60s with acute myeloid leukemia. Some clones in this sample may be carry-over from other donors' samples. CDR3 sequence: CASSDSRTSGPDTQYF. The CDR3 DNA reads TGTGCCAGCAGTGACTCTCGGACTAGCGGGCCAGATACGCAGTATTTT.